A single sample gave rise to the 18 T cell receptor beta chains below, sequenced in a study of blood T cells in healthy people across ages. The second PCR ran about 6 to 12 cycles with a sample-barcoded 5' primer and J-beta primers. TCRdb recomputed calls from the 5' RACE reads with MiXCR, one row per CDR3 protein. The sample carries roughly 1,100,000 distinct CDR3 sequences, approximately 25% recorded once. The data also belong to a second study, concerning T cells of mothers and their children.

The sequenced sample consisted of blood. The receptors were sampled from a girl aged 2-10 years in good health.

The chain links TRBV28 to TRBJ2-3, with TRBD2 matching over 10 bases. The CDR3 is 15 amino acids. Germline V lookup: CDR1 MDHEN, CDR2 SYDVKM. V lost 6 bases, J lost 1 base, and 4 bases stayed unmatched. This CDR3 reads CASRGTSGGTDTQYF. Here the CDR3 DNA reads TGTGCCAGCAGGGGAACTAGCGGGGGCACAGATACGCAGTATTTT.

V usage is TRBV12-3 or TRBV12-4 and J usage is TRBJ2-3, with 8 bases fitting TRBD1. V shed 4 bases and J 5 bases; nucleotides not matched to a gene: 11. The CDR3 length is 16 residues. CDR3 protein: CASSSIARGPEDTQYF. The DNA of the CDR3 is TGTGCCAGCAGTTCGATAGCCAGGGGGCCCGAAGATACGCAGTATTTT.

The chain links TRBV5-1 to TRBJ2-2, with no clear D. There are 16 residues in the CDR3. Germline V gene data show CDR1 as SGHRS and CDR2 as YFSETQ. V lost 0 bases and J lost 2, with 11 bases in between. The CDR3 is CASSLDPTDNTGELFF. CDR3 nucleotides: TGCGCCAGCAGCTTGGACCCGACGGATAACACCGGGGAGCTGTTTTTT.

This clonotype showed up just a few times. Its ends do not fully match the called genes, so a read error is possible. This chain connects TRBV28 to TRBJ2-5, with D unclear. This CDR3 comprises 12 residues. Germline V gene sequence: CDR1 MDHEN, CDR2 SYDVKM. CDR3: CASSPKRPKEFF. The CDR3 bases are TGTGCCAGCAGCCCGAAGAGGCCTAAGGAGTTCTTC.

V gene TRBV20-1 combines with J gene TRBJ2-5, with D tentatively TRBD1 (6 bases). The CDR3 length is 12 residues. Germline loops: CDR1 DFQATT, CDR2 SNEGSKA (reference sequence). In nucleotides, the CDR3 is TGCACAGGGGTAGGGGACCAAGAGACCCAGTACTTC. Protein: CTGVGDQETQYF.

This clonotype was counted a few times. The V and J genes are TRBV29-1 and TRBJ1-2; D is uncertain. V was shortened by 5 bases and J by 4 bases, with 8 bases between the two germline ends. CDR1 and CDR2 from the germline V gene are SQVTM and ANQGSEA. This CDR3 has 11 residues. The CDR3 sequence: CSVKWSYGYTF. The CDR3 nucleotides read TGCAGCGTTAAATGGTCCTATGGCTACACCTTC.

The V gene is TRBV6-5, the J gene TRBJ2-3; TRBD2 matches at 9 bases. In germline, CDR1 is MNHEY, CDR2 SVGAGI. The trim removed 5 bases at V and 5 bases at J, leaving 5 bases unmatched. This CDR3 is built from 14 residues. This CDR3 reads CASSIAGEGDTQYF. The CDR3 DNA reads TGTGCCAGCAGTATAGCGGGAGAGGGAGATACGCAGTATTTT.

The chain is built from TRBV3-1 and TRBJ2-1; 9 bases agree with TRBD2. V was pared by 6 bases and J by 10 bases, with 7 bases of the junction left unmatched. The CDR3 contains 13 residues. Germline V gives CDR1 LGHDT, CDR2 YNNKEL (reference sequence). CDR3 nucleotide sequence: TGTGCCAGCAGTACCGCTAGCGGGGACGAGCAGTTCTTC. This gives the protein CASSTASGDEQFF.

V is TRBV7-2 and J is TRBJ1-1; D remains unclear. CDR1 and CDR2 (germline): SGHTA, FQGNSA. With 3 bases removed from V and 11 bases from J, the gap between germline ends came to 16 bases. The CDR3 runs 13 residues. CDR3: CASSLLATREAFF. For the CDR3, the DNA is TGTGCCAGCAGCTTGTTGGCCACTAGGGAGGCTTTCTTT.

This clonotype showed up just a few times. The CDR3 sequence: CASSPGQGVDIQYF. CDR3 bases: TGTGCCAGCAGCCCGGGACAGGGGGTGGACATTCAGTACTTC. The chain is built from TRBV9 and TRBJ2-4, with 11 bases fitting TRBD1. Trimming cost V 4 bases and J 8 bases; bases outside gene matches: 5. Germline V CDR1 and CDR2: SGDLS, YYNGEE. The CDR3 is 14 amino acids.

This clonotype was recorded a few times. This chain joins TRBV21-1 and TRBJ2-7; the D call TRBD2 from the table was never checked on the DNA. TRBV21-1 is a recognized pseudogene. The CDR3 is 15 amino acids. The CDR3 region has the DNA TGTGCCAGCAGCAAAGTACCGGGAGGGCCGGGGGAGCAGTACTTC. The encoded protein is CASSKVPGGPGEQYF.

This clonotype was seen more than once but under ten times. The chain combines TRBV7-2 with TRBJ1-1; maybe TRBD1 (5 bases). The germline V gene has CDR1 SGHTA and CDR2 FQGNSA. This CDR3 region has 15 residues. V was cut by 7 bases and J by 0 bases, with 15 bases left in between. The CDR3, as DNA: TGTGCCAGCACCACCATCGACAGATTGAACACTGAAGCTTTCTTT. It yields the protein CASTTIDRLNTEAFF.

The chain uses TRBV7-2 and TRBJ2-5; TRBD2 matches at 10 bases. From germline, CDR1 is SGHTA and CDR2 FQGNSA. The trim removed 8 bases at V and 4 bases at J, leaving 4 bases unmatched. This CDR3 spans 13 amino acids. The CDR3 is CASGRTSGETQYF. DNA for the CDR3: TGTGCCAGCGGCAGGACTAGCGGAGAGACCCAGTACTTC.

The CDR3 region has the DNA TGCGCCAGCAGCTTTCAGGTGACGGCCGGGGCCAACGTCCTGACTTTC. Protein: CASSFQVTAGANVLTF. The chain links TRBV5-1 to TRBJ2-6; D gene ambiguous. CDR1 and CDR2 from the germline V gene are SGHRS and YFSETQ. V dropped 2 bases and J dropped 4 bases, with 13 bases sitting between them. The CDR3 loop spans 16 amino acids.

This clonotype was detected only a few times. The CDR3 region has the DNA TGCAGTGCCCCTAGGGGTAATTTGCAGTATTTT. It translates to CSAPRGNLQYF. The rearrangement links TRBV20-1 to TRBJ2-3; D possibly corresponds to TRBD1 (5 bases). V was trimmed by 6 bases and J by 11 bases, leaving 15 bases between them. The CDR3 has 11 residues. Per the germline V gene, CDR1 is DFQATT and CDR2 is SNEGSKA (reference sequence).

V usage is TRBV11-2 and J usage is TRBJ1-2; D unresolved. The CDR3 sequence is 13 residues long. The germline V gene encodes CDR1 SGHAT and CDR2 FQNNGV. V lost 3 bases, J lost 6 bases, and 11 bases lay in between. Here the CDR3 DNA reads TGTGCCAGCAGCTTGATCCCCGAAGATGGCTACACCTTC. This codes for CASSLIPEDGYTF.

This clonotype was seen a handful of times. The DNA of the CDR3 is TGCGCCAGCAGCTTGGACAGGGGGCGCGTAGAGACCCAGTACTTC. Translation gives CASSLDRGRVETQYF. The rearrangement joins TRBV5-1 to TRBJ2-5, with 9 bases fitting TRBD1. The length of the CDR3 is 15 residues. Germline CDR1 reads SGHRS; CDR2 reads YFSETQ. The trim removed 0 bases at V and 4 bases at J, leaving 4 bases unmatched.

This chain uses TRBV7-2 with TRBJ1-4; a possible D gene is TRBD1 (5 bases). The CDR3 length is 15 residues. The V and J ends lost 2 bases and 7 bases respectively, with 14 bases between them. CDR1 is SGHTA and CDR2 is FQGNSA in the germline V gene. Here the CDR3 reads CASSLWGLGSEKLFF. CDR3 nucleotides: TGTGCCAGCAGCTTATGGGGGTTGGGGAGTGAAAAACTGTTTTTT. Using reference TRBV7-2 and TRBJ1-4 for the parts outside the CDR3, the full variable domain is GAGVSQSPSNKVTEKGKDVELRCDPISGHTALYWYRQSLGQGLEFLIYFQGNSAPDKSGLPSDRFSAERTGGSVSTLTIQRTQQEDSAVYLCASSLWGLGSEKLFFGSGTQLSVL.